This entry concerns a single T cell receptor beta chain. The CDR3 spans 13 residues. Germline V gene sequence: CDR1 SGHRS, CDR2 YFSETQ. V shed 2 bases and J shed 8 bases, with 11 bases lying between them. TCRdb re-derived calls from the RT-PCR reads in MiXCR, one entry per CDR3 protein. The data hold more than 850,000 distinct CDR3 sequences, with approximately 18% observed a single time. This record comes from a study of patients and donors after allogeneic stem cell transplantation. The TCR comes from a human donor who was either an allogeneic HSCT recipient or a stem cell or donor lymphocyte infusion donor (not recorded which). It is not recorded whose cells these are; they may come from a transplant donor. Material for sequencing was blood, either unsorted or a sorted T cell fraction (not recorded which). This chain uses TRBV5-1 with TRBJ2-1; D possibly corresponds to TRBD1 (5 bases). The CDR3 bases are TGCGCCAGCAGCTTTGTAATGACAGATGAGCAGTTCTTC. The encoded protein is CASSFVMTDEQFF.